The 6 T cell receptor beta chains in this list originate from one sample, sequenced in a study of identical twins. TCRdb reanalysed the 5' RACE reads using MiXCR and keeps one entry per CDR3 protein. In the table there are some 570,000 distinct CDR3 sequences, approximately 20% of which are singletons. The same sample was also used in a study of yellow fever vaccine responses in identical twins.

The source material was CD4+ T cells sorted from blood. These receptors were collected from a woman aged 18-35 years in good health.

This clonotype was found a few times. This sequence joins TRBV27 and TRBJ1-1; no reliable D call. This CDR3 has 13 amino acids. V was trimmed by 6 bases and J by 6 bases, leaving 14 bases between them. CDR1 is MNHEY and CDR2 is SMNVEV in the germline V gene (reference sequence). In nucleotides, the CDR3 is TGTGCCAGCAGGGCAGGTGGTGTCTCTGAAGCTTTCTTT. It is translated as CASRAGGVSEAFF.

The chain links TRBV6-5 to TRBJ2-4; tentative D call: TRBD2 (6 bases). Trimming cost V 0 bases and J 7 bases, with 16 bases left between them. The germline V gene encodes CDR1 MNHEY and CDR2 SVGAGI. CDR3 size: 16 residues. CDR3 loop: CASSYSYIGSMNIQYF. The DNA of the CDR3 is TGTGCCAGCAGTTACTCGTATATCGGGAGTATGAACATTCAGTACTTC.

This clonotype was detected a few times. This chain joins TRBV2 and TRBJ1-1; no reliable D call. Trimming removed 5 bases from V and 4 bases from J, with 11 bases in between. Looked up from germline, CDR1 is SNHLY and CDR2 is FYNNEI. The CDR3 has 13 amino acids. This chain's CDR3 is CASSTRLGTEAFF. As DNA, the CDR3 is TGTGCCAGCAGTACCCGATTGGGCACTGAAGCTTTCTTT.

This clonotype was picked up a small number of times. The chain uses TRBV29-1 and TRBJ2-3; D unclear. This CDR3 is built from 13 residues. Germline loops: CDR1 SQVTM, CDR2 ANQGSEA. V lost 4 bases and J lost 1, with 9 bases in between. The CDR3 protein is CSVGGPGTDTQYF. The CDR3, as DNA: TGCAGCGTTGGTGGACCGGGCACAGATACGCAGTATTTT.

This clonotype came up a few times. The rearrangement links TRBV5-5 to TRBJ2-7, with D perhaps TRBD2 (6 bases). The V and J ends lost 6 bases and 5 bases respectively, with 18 bases between them. Germline V gives CDR1 SGHKS, CDR2 YYEKEE (reference sequence). This CDR3 is built from 14 residues. CDR3: CASTRGTLGDEQYV. The CDR3 region has the DNA TGTGCCAGCACACGGGGGACGCTTGGGGACGAGCAGTACGTC.

The chain joins TRBV5-1 to TRBJ2-5; D is uncertain. Between the trimmed V and J ends, which lost 0 bases and 7 bases, there was a span of 10 bases. Germline CDR1 and CDR2: SGHRS and YFSETQ. The CDR3 loop spans 13 amino acids. CDR3 in amino acids: CASSLAEWVTQYF. The DNA for the CDR3 is TGCGCCAGCAGCTTGGCGGAGTGGGTGACCCAGTACTTC.